Sequencing of this TCR beta chain was carried out in a study of monozygotic twins with inflammatory bowel disease. Template switching appended UMIs that held a 6-nucleotide sample barcode. Reprocessing the 5' RACE reads, TCRdb reports a single entry for every CDR3 protein and omits DNA. The ten top clones account for 2% to 3%, within a sample of some 150,000 distinct CDR3 sequences. Germline CDR1 reads DFQATT; CDR2 reads SNEGSKA (reference sequence). CDR3 length equals 14 residues. Material: blood. J is TRBJ2-7 and V is TRBV20-1; no DNA is available, so the TRBD1 call from TCRdb remains unchecked. This sequence was found in a human donor with ulcerative colitis or Crohn's disease, or a healthy co-twin of an affected twin (not recorded which). The CDR3 protein is CSASGGRTTYEQYF.